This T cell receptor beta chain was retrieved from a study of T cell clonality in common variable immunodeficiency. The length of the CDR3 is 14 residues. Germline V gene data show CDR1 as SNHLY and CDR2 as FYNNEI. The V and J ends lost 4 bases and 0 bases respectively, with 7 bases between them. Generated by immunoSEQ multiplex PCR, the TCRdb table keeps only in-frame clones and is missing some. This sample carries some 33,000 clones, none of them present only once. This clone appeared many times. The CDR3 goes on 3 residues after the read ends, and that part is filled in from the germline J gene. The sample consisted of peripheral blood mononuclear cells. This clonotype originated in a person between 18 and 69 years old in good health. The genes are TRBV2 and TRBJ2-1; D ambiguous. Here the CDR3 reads CASSAVSSYNEQFF. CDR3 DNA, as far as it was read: TGTGCCAGCAGTGCGGTAAGCTCCTACAATGAG.